This is a list of T cell receptor beta chains from one sample in a study of T cell repertoires in cytomegalovirus infection. Using its own MiXCR run on the reads, TCRdb lists one record per CDR3 protein. The sample consists of around 310,000 distinct CDR3 sequences, about a sixth of them appearing once. Sequencing was done on a sample of PBMCs. The source of these receptors is a human donor in good health (CMV status not recorded). Some clones in this sample may be carry-over from other donors' samples. The CDR3 runs from the conserved cysteine through the conserved F or W. D genes are given only for firm matches. Size tells how often a clone was seen (once, few, many) or the class of an expanded clone, and some rows leave it out.

many	TRBV7-4	17	TRBJ1-5	-	TGTGCCAACAGCTTGCCCCCCGATAGACGGAAAGATCAGCCCCAGCATTTT	CANSLPPDRRKDQPQHF
many	TRBV12-3/TRBV12-4	15	TRBJ1-1	-	TGTGCCAGCAGGACATCCATGGATAGGGGCACTGAAGCTTTCTTT	CASRTSMDRGTEAFF
few	TRBV6-5	16	TRBJ1-6	-	TGTGCCAGCAGTCGCTCTGCCGGGACTCCAAATTCACCCCTCCACTTT	CASSRSAGTPNSPLHF
many	TRBV11-2	17	TRBJ1-6	-	TGTGCCAGCTCCCCTACAGGGATCCGCTCCTATAATTCACCCCTCCACTTT	CASSPTGIRSYNSPLHF
few	TRBV6-6	13	TRBJ1-4	-	TGTGCCAGCGCCAATTACAGGGCGGAAAAACTGTTTTTT	CASANYRAEKLFF
-	TRBV12-3/TRBV12-4	14	TRBJ2-7	-	TGTGCCAGCAGTTTAGAGGGGGGGGGCTACGAGCAGTACTTC	CASSLEGGGYEQYF
-	TRBV2	15	TRBJ2-2	TRBD2	TGTGCCAGGGGACTGGGACTAGCTGGTTCCGGGGAGCTGTTTTTT	CARGLGLAGSGELFF
few	TRBV27	14	TRBJ2-7	TRBD1	TGTGCCAGCAGTCAATCCGGGACAGGGAGGGGGCAGTACTTC	CASSQSGTGRGQYF
-	TRBV18	15	TRBJ2-7	TRBD1	TGTGCCAGCTCATCAGGGACAGCTATTTCCTACGAGCAGTACTTC	CASSSGTAISYEQYF
few	TRBV4-1	15	TRBJ2-2	-	TGCGCCAGCAGCCAACGTCAGGACGGCACCGGGGAGCTGTTTTTT	CASSQRQDGTGELFF
many	TRBV7-2	13	TRBJ2-7	TRBD1	TGTGCCAGCAGCTCGACAGGGGTTGACGAGCAGTACTTC	CASSSTGVDEQYF
many	TRBV19	14	TRBJ1-2	-	TGTGCCAGTAGTATCCGAGATGGGGGGGATGGCTACACCTTC	CASSIRDGGDGYTF
many	TRBV20-1	14	TRBJ1-2	-	TGCAGTGCTAGAGTAAGGGGCAGTTCCTATGGCTACACCTTC	CSARVRGSSYGYTF
few	TRBV4-3	14	TRBJ1-5	-	TGCGCCAGCAGCCAAGACCAGGTCAATCAGCCCCAGCATTTT	CASSQDQVNQPQHF
few	TRBV5-4	16	TRBJ2-5	-	TGTGCCAGCAGCTTGGATTCAGGGTATGATGGAGAGACCCAGTACTTC	CASSLDSGYDGETQYF
many	TRBV20-1	15	TRBJ1-5	-	TGCAGTGCTAGAGACCATGGGACTAGCAATCAGCCCCAGCATTTT	CSARDHGTSNQPQHF
many	TRBV28	14	TRBJ1-5	-	TGTGCCAGCAGCATATATTCGGGCAATCAGCCCCAGCATTTT	CASSIYSGNQPQHF
many	TRBV6-1	15	TRBJ1-1	-	TGTGCCAGCGGAAAAACAGGGTCGGGGTCCACTGAAGCTTTCTTT	CASGKTGSGSTEAFF
few	TRBV3-1	13	TRBJ1-1	-	TGTGCCAGCAGCCAAGACCCCTTGCTTTTAGCTTTCTTT	CASSQDPLLLAFF
-	TRBV4-3	16	TRBJ1-2	TRBD1	TGCGCCAGCAGCCAACGCTTCGGACAGGTTAACTATGGCTACACCTTC	CASSQRFGQVNYGYTF
few	TRBV4-1	14	TRBJ1-2	-	TGCGCCAGCAGCCCAGCCCCCGGGACCTATGGCTACACCTTC	CASSPAPGTYGYTF
-	TRBV6-5	15	TRBJ1-2	-	TGTGCCAGCAGTTACTCCGGTCAGGAACCCTATGGCTACACCTTC	CASSYSGQEPYGYTF
many	TRBV12-3/TRBV12-4	15	TRBJ1-5	TRBD1	TGTGCCAGCAGGACGACAGGGGCTAGCAATCAGCCCCAGCATTTT	CASRTTGASNQPQHF
few	TRBV12-3/TRBV12-4	14	TRBJ2-1	-	TGTGCCAGCTCCATCAACCTTGGGGGGAATGAGCAGTTCTTC	CASSINLGGNEQFF
-	TRBV4-3	16	TRBJ2-1	-	TGCGCCAGCAGCCAGGACGTATCCGGGACTTACAATGAGCAGTTCTTC	CASSQDVSGTYNEQFF
many	TRBV7-2	17	TRBJ1-1	-	TGTGCCAGCAGCTCCGCGACCGTACAGGAATCTGGGACTGAAGCTTTCTTT	CASSSATVQESGTEAFF
few	TRBV11-3	15	TRBJ2-3	-	TGTGCCAGCAGCCCCCAGGGGTCCCTCACAGATACGCAGTATTTT	CASSPQGSLTDTQYF
-	TRBV20-1	13	TRBJ2-7	TRBD1	TGCAGTGCTCCTGACAGGGGATCCTACGAGCAGTACTTC	CSAPDRGSYEQYF
few	TRBV20-1	15	TRBJ2-5	TRBD2	TGCAGTGCTAGTCCTCTAGCGGGGGGGAGAGAGACCCAGTACTTC	CSASPLAGGRETQYF
-	TRBV9	12	TRBJ2-3	-	TGTGCCAGCAGCGTAGTAGGGGATACGCAGTATTTT	CASSVVGDTQYF
-	TRBV5-1	14	TRBJ2-7	-	TGCGCCAGCAGCTCCCCAGGAGACTACTACGAGCAGTACTTC	CASSSPGDYYEQYF
many	TRBV6-8	15	TRBJ2-7	-	TGTGCCAGCAGTTACTCCTTGGTCGGGACCTACGAGCAGTACTTC	CASSYSLVGTYEQYF
many	TRBV4-1	15	TRBJ2-1	-	TGCGCCAGCAGCCAGGGGGACGCCTCCTACAATGAGCAGTTCTTC	CASSQGDASYNEQFF
once	TRBV12-3/TRBV12-4	12	TRBJ2-7	-	TGTGACAGCAGTCTTAGCGGTTACGAGCAGTACTTC	CDSSLSGYEQYF
-	TRBV4-1	15	TRBJ2-1	TRBD1	TGCGCCAGCAGCCAACCTACAACAGGGGGCAATGAGCAGTTCTTC	CASSQPTTGGNEQFF
many	TRBV12-3/TRBV12-4	15	TRBJ2-1	-	TGTGCCAGCAGTTTTCAGGCGGGGTCCTACAATGAGCAGTTCTTC	CASSFQAGSYNEQFF
few	TRBV7-8	16	TRBJ2-7	-	TGTGCCAGCAGCTTAGGCCCTTTTACCGTGGTGGGCGAGCAGTACTTC	CASSLGPFTVVGEQYF
few	TRBV20-1	14	TRBJ2-5	TRBD1	TGCAGTGCTCTAACTCAGACAGGGGTACAGACCCAGTACTTC	CSALTQTGVQTQYF
many	TRBV6-6	15	TRBJ1-5	-	TGTGCCAGCAGCCAAGGGACATATAGCAATCAGCCCCAGCATTTT	CASSQGTYSNQPQHF
-	TRBV7-9	16	TRBJ1-4	-	TGTGCCAGCAGCGTTAGAGAGGGGGTTTCGAATGAAAAACTGTTTTTT	CASSVREGVSNEKLFF
few	TRBV19	15	TRBJ2-5	-	TGTGCCAGTAGTGAAATAAAGGCGGGGACCGAGACCCAGTACTTC	CASSEIKAGTETQYF